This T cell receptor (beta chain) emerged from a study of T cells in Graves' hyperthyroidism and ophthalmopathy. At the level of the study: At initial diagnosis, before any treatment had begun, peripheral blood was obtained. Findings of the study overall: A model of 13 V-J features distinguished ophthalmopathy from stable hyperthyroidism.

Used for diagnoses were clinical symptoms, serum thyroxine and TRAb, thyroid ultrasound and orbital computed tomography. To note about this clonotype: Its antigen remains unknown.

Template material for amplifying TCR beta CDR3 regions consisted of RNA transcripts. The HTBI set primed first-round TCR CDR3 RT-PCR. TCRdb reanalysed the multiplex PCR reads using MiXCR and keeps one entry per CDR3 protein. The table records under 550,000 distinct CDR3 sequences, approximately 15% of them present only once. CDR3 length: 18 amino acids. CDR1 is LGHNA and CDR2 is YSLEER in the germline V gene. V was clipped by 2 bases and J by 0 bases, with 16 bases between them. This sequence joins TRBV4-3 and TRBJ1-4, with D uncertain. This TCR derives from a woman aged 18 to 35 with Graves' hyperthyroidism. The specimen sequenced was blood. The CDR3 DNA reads TGCGCCAGCAGCCAAACCCGGGCCCTGCTATCAACTAATGAAAAACTGTTTTTT. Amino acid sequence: CASSQTRALLSTNEKLFF.